This TCR beta chain was captured in a study of OX40 agonist ivuxolimab in advanced cancers. Study-level background: Patients were given ivuxolimab, an antibody that agonizes OX40 (CD134).

As to this clone: Its antigen is as yet unknown.

Germline assignment: CDR1 SEHNR and CDR2 FQNEAQ (reference sequence). The J segment lost 1 base and the V segment lost 3 bases, leaving 11 bases of the junction unmatched. CDR3 length equals 18 residues. The method was immunoSEQ multiplex PCR; TCRdb's version includes in-frame clones alone and lacks a portion of them. Among tens of thousands of clones listed, about 86% were seen once. Points from the study as a whole: Some patients without response likewise showed low normalized clonal expansion.

The clonotype comes from an adult with an advanced solid tumor such as melanoma, head and neck, liver or kidney cancer. The starting material was CD4+ or CD8+ T cells sorted from blood, obtained in a trial of the OX40 agonist ivuxolimab. The chain joins TRBV7-9 to TRBJ2-1; 8 bases match TRBD2. The CDR3 DNA is TGTGCCAGCAGCTTCGTTCCTAGCGGGCTACTTTCCTACAATGAGCAGTTCTTC. Translated: CASSFVPSGLLSYNEQFF.